The 21 T cell receptor beta chains given below trace back to one sample, sequenced in a study of T-cell memory formation after mild COVID-19. TCRdb reanalysed the 5' RACE reads using MiXCR and keeps one entry per CDR3 protein. Of tens of thousands of distinct CDR3 sequences listed, more than 8% are singletons. Sequenced input: PBMCs or a T cell subset sorted from them (not recorded which). Every receptor here comes from a young man who had mild COVID-19 (a few samples of this study predate the infection). Cell type and time point are not known.

Only a few counts were recorded for this clonotype. The chain employs TRBV4-3 and TRBJ2-1; 7 bases align to TRBD2. The CDR3 loop spans 15 amino acids. Germline CDR1 and CDR2: LGHNA and YSLEER. V lost 1 base, J lost 6 bases, and 6 bases stayed unmatched. The CDR3 DNA follows: TGCGCCAGCAGCCAAGGGTTGACTAGCTCCAATGAGCAGTTCTTC. This translates into CASSQGLTSSNEQFF.

This clonotype was counted once. The chain uses TRBV6-4 and TRBJ1-4; 7 bases are a match to TRBD1. Germline assignment: CDR1 MRHNA and CDR2 SNTAGT. V lost 6 bases to trimming and J lost 3 bases; unmatched junction nucleotides: 7. CDR3 length: 15 amino acids. CDR3 amino acids: CASRPGGTANEKLFF. The CDR3 DNA reads TGTGCCAGCAGACCGGGAGGGACAGCTAATGAAAAACTGTTTTTT.

In DNA form, the CDR3 reads TGTGCCAGTAGCTTTAAAGGCAGGGGGAACTATGGCTACACCTTC. Its protein is CASSFKGRGNYGYTF. The chain employs TRBV19 and TRBJ1-2, with 7 nucleotides matching TRBD1. The length of the CDR3 is 15 residues. V was clipped by 6 bases and J by 2 bases; unmatched bases: 9. Looked up from germline, CDR1 is LNHDA and CDR2 is SQIVND (reference sequence).

V is TRBV7-8 and J is TRBJ2-5, with a tentative D call TRBD2 (5 bases). Trimming pared 3 bases from V and 5 bases from J, leaving 19 bases between. The length of the CDR3 is 16 residues. Germline V CDR1 and CDR2: SGHVS, FQNEAQ. The DNA for the CDR3 is TGTGCCAGCAGCTTGTCCCCTCAGCGGAGAGGGGAGACCCAGTACTTC. The encoded protein is CASSLSPQRRGETQYF.

Many counts were recorded for this clonotype. The chain employs TRBV7-2 and TRBJ2-5, with 15 positions matching TRBD2. V shed 4 bases and J 4 bases; nucleotides not matched to a gene: 7. The germline V gene has CDR1 SGHTA and CDR2 FQGNSA. The CDR3 loop spans 17 amino acids. This CDR3 reads CASSYSRGLAGGETQYF. Here the CDR3 DNA reads TGTGCCAGCAGCTATAGCCGGGGACTAGCGGGGGGAGAGACCCAGTACTTC.

In its sample, this clonotype is medium-sized. CDR3: CASSLKGTDTQYF. The DNA for the CDR3 is TGCGCCAGCAGCTTGAAGGGCACAGATACGCAGTATTTT. The chain employs TRBV5-1 and TRBJ2-3; the D is unclear. The CDR3 extends over 13 amino acids. V was cut by 1 base and J by 1 base, with 4 bases left in between. Germline V gene data show CDR1 as SGHRS and CDR2 as YFSETQ.

In this sample, this clonotype turned up a few times. The CDR3 DNA reads TGTGCCAGCAAGTGGAACACTGAAGCTTTCTTT. Translated, it gives CASKWNTEAFF. This chain joins TRBV6-5 and TRBJ1-1; D is undetermined. Germline assignment: CDR1 MNHEY and CDR2 SVGAGI. V lost 7 bases to trimming and J lost 1 base, with 4 bases between them. The CDR3 is 11 amino acids.

In its sample, this clonotype was seen a few times. The J gene is TRBJ2-6, the V gene TRBV6-2 or TRBV6-3; unclear D gene. CDR1 and CDR2 from the germline V gene are MNHEY and SVGEGT. CDR3 length equals 14 residues. Trimming removed 10 bases at V and 0 bases at J, with 10 bases between. CDR3 DNA: TGTGCCACAGAAAAGGGCTCTGGGGCCAACGTCCTGACTTTC. Its protein is CATEKGSGANVLTF.

This clonotype appeared many times. The chain links TRBV7-2 to TRBJ2-1; 12 nucleotides match TRBD2. V lost 4 bases to trimming and J lost 2 bases; unmatched junction nucleotides: 0. CDR1 and CDR2 (germline): SGHTA, FQGNSA. This CDR3 spans 15 amino acids. The CDR3 here is CASSSSGGAYNEQFF. DNA of the CDR3: TGTGCCAGCAGCTCTAGCGGGGGGGCCTACAATGAGCAGTTCTTC.

This clonotype was counted a few times. The rearrangement links TRBV7-2 to TRBJ2-7; D is possibly TRBD1 or TRBD2 (5 bases each). Germline lookup yields CDR1 SGHTA and CDR2 FQGNSA. V was cut by 2 bases and J by 0 bases, with 11 bases left in between. This CDR3 has 15 residues. The CDR3 protein is CASSLNPGSSYEQYV. Written as DNA, the CDR3 is TGTGCCAGCAGCTTAAACCCAGGGAGCTCCTACGAGCAGTACGTC.

This chain joins TRBV5-1 and TRBJ1-1; D remains unclear. Germline V lookup: CDR1 SGHRS, CDR2 YFSETQ. V dropped 0 bases and J dropped 1 base, with 13 bases sitting between them. CDR3 length equals 16 residues. CDR3 DNA sequence: TGCGCCAGCAGCTTGGGGATCTCAGTCGAGAACACTGAAGCTTTCTTT. Translation gives CASSLGISVENTEAFF.

This clonotype was seen a few times. This chain connects TRBV12-3 or TRBV12-4 to TRBJ2-5, with D uncertain. CDR3 size: 14 residues. Deletions cut 2 bases from V and 0 bases from J, with 7 bases between. CDR3: CASSLYGNQETQYF. The CDR3 DNA follows: TGTGCCAGCAGTTTATATGGAAACCAAGAGACCCAGTACTTC.

This clonotype occurred many times. The gene calls are TRBV9 and TRBJ2-3; D is unresolved. V lost 2 bases, J lost 5 bases, and 15 bases lay in between. The length of the CDR3 is 15 residues. Germline CDR1 and CDR2: SGDLS and YYNGEE. The CDR3 sequence is CASSVGPQGGDTQYF. In nucleotides, the CDR3 is TGTGCCAGCAGCGTCGGGCCCCAAGGCGGAGATACGCAGTATTTT.

This clonotype came up many times. The chain couples TRBV4-3 to TRBJ1-3; perhaps TRBD1 as D (5 bases). The CDR3 sequence is 15 residues long. V was cut by 0 bases and J by 3 bases, with 9 bases left in between. Germline lookup yields CDR1 LGHNA and CDR2 YSLEER. CDR3 amino acids: CASSQDGADGNTIYF. For the CDR3, the DNA is TGCGCCAGCAGCCAAGATGGGGCGGATGGAAACACCATATATTTT.

This clonotype was counted only a few times. The chain is built from TRBV20-1 and TRBJ1-1; no reliable D call. CDR1 and CDR2 from the germline V gene are DFQATT and SNEGSKA (reference sequence). The germline V and J ends were trimmed by 7 bases and 3 bases, with 15 bases remaining between them. This CDR3 contains 13 residues. In nucleotides, the CDR3 is TGCAGTGTAAGAACTGGCACGGACACTGAAGCTTTCTTT. This codes for CSVRTGTDTEAFF.

This clonotype was detected many times. This chain links TRBV7-2 with TRBJ2-5, with 13 bases matching TRBD2. The V gene end was trimmed by 8 bases and the J gene end by 1 base; junction bases not matched to a gene: 1. Germline V lookup: CDR1 SGHTA, CDR2 FQGNSA. The CDR3 has 14 residues. CDR3 sequence reads: CASGLAGAQETQYF. CDR3 sequence (DNA): TGTGCCAGCGGACTAGCGGGGGCCCAAGAGACCCAGTACTTC.

This clonotype was counted only a few times. The chain links TRBV19 to TRBJ2-3; 7 bases line up with TRBD2. Unmatched junction bases numbered 8, after V lost 6 bases and J lost 8 bases. This CDR3 has 13 residues. Germline V gene data show CDR1 as LNHDA and CDR2 as SQIVND (reference sequence). DNA for the CDR3: TGTGCCAGTAGGCCGGGGGGTGCGACTACGCAGTATTTT. It specifies CASRPGGATTQYF.

The sample holds a few counts of this clonotype. The chain combines TRBV7-2 with TRBJ2-5; a possible D gene is TRBD2 (6 bases). V lost 6 bases and J lost 1, with 15 bases in between. This CDR3 has 15 amino acids. Germline CDR1 SGHTA, CDR2 FQGNSA. Here the CDR3 DNA reads TGTGCCAGCAGTCGCAGGATGGGGGGCCAAGAGACCCAGTACTTC. Its translation is CASSRRMGGQETQYF. Drawing the rest from reference TRBV7-2 and TRBJ2-5, the complete variable domain is GAGVSQSPSNKVTEKGKDVELRCDPISGHTALYWYRQSLGQGLEFLIYFQGNSAPDKSGLPSDRFSAERTGGSVSTLTIQRTQQEDSAVYLCASSRRMGGQETQYFGPGTRLLVL.

Ten or more counts support this clonotype. The rearrangement links TRBV5-1 to TRBJ2-3, with D possibly being TRBD1 (5 bases). The CDR3 is 13 amino acids. V was clipped by 0 bases and J by 10 bases, with 12 bases between them. In germline, CDR1 is SGHRS, CDR2 YFSETQ. This chain's CDR3 is CASSLVGERAQYF. The CDR3 coding sequence is TGCGCCAGCAGCTTGGTAGGGGAAAGAGCGCAGTATTTT.

Only a few counts were recorded for this clonotype. V is TRBV18 and J is TRBJ2-4; 9 bases match TRBD1. V gave up 4 bases and J gave up 9 bases; unmatched junction bases: 7. CDR1 is KGHSH and CDR2 is LQKENI in the germline V gene. There are 14 residues in the CDR3. CDR3 amino acids: CASSRNRGRGIQYF. In DNA, the CDR3 is TGTGCCAGCTCACGTAACAGGGGGCGCGGCATTCAGTACTTC.

In this sample, this clonotype turned up a few times. This chain links TRBV11-3 with TRBJ2-3; 13 bases are a match to TRBD2. CDR1 SGHNT and CDR2 YENEEA come from the germline V gene. The J segment lost 5 bases and the V segment lost 5 bases, leaving 7 bases of the junction unmatched. This CDR3 has 16 amino acids. CDR3 DNA sequence: TGTGCCAGCAGCGCGCGGACTAGCGGGGGAGGAGATACGCAGTATTTT. Translation gives CASSARTSGGGDTQYF. The variable domain in full, completed from reference TRBV11-3 and TRBJ2-3, reads EAGVVQSPRYKIIEKKQPVAFWCNPISGHNTLYWYLQNLGQGPELLIRYENEEAVDDSQLPKDRFSAERLKGVDSTLKIQPAELGDSAVYLCASSARTSGGGDTQYFGPGTRLTVL.